This T cell receptor (beta chain) was found in a study of T-cell reconstitution after alpha-beta-depleted transplantation in children. This clonotype was seen more than once but under ten times. The CDR3 is 14 residues long. With V trimmed by 8 bases and J by 3 bases, 9 bases remained unmatched. The germline V gene encodes CDR1 SNHLY and CDR2 FYNNEI. Preparing the TCRbeta library involved the use of unique molecular identifiers. TCRdb used MiXCR to reprocess the PCR reads, holding one entry per CDR3 protein. This table has about 270,000 distinct CDR3 sequences, 9.9% appearing once. The sample in question was PBMCs from the stem cell graft donor, obtained from the stem cell graft. The chain couples TRBV2 to TRBJ1-2; 7 bases match TRBD1. The clonotype comes from a human donor who donated a stem cell graft to a child with SCID. The CDR3 spells CASASAGGYYGYTF. The CDR3 DNA follows: TGTGCCAGCGCGTCGGCAGGGGGGTACTATGGCTACACCTTC.